The clone carrying this T cell receptor (beta chain) was counted only a few times. The antigen is unknown. This sample is drawn from a study of naive and memory T cell subsets. There are 17 residues in the CDR3. Germline values: CDR1 SGHTA, CDR2 FQGNSA. Deletions cut 4 bases from V and 5 bases from J, with 24 bases between. General observations from the study: Gini index rose across naive, CM, EM and EMRA in CD4 and CD8. Especially in CD8 cells, naive repertoires contained a few larger clonotypes, possibly CD45RA-re-expressing memory cells. Over 85% of naive TCR sequences appeared only once, unlike memory subsets.

An equimolar mix of two oligonucleotides served as the beta constant-region primer for TRBC1 and TRBC2. TCRdb ran MiXCR on the UMI-ligation and nested PCR reads and lists one entry per CDR3 protein. This sample has about 150,000 distinct CDR3 sequences, with approximately 17% found just once. The V call is TRBV7-2, the J call TRBJ2-7, with D perhaps matching TRBD2 (6 bases). This TCR was sampled from a human donor in good health. Sequenced material: naive CD4+ T cells from blood. The CDR3 loop reads CASSSTGGHRGSHEQYF. The CDR3 DNA follows: TGTGCCAGCAGCTCAACAGGTGGGCACCGGGGGAGCCACGAGCAGTACTTC.